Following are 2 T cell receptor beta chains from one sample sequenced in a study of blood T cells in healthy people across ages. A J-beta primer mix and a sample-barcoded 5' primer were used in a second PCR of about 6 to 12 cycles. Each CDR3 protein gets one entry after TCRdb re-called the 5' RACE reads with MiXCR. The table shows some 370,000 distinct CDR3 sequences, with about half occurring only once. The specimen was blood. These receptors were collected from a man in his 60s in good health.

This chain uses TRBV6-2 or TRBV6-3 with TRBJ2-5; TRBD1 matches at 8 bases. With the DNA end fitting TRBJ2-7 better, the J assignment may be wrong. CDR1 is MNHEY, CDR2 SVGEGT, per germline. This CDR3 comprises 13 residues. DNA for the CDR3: TGTGCCAGCAGTGACGGACAGGGTCTCGAGCAGTACTTC. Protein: CASSDGQGLEQYF.

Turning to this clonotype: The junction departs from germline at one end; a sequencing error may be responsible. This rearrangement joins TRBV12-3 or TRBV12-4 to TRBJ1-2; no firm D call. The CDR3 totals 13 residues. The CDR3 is CAISSTQHYGYTF. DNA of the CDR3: TGTGCCATCAGTTCGACACAACACTATGGCTACACCTTC.